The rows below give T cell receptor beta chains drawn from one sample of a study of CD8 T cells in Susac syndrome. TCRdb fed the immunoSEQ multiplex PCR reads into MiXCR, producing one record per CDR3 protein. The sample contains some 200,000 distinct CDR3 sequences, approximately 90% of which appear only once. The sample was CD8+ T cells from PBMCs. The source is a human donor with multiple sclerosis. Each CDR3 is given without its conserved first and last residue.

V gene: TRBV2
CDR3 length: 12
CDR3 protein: ASSEGFGDNEQF

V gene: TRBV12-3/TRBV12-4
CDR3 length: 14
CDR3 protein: ASSLPQMGAWGTQY

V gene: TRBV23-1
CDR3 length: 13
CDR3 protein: ASSQSIGLRETQY

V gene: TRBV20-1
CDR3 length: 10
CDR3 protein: SALGEGYEQY

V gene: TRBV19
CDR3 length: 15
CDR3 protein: ASMAVWGSSMNTEAF

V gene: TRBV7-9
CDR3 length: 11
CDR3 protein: ASSSPGDREAF

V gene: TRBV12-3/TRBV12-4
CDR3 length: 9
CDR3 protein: ASKDGNEQF

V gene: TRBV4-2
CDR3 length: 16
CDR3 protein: ASSQDPDGGWNTDTQY

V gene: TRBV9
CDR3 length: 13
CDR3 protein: ASSPGGTSSGELF

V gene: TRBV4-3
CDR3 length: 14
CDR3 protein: ASSQDSWDSTWGYT

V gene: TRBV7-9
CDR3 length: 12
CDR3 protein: ASRRDGRSYEQY

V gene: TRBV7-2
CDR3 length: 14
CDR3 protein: ASSLEISRLLDGYT

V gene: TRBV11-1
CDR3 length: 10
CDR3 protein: ASSSTNYEQY

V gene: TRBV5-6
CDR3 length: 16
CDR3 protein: ASSLFFGPTGLPFGYT

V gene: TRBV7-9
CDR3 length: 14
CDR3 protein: ASSYARTDPKEKLF

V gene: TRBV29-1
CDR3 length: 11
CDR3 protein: SSREGMNTEAF

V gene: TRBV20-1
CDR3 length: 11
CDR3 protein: SAHPGTQQGYT

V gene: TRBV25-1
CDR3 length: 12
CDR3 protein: ASSEWDSLYGYT

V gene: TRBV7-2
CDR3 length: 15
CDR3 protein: ASSPGTGGRSYNEQF

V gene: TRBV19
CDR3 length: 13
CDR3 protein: ASSIGGQGLYEQY

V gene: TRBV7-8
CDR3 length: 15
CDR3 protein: ASSLVRGRGLQETQY

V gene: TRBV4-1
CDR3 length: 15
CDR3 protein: ASSNLRGGTNTGELF

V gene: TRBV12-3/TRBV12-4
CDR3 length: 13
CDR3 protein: ASSDDTTVEQPQH

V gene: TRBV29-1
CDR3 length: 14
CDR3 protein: SVEGPGGGNTGELF

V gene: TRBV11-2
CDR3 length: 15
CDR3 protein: ASSGLAGGHTAYEQY

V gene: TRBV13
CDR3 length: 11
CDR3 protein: ASSLQGDSPLH

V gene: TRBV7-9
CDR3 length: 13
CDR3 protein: ASGSAEWAKETQY

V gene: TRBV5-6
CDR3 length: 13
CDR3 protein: ASSPGLPSTDTQY

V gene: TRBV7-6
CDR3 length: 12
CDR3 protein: ASSVGTSGGEQY

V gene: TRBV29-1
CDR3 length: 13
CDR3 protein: SVNPPDEGDKEQF

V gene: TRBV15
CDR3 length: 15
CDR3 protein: ATSRDRTGGPTDTQY